This TCR beta chain stems from a study of control samples from healthy donors and cancer patients. Profiling relied on immunoSEQ multiplex PCR, and the TCRdb table lists in-frame clones only, not all of them. The table records about 120,000 clones, over 75% of them present only once. From germline, CDR1 is MRHNA and CDR2 SNTAGT. CDR3 length: 15 amino acids. Trimming at V came to 5 bases and at J to 7 bases, leaving 8 bases not matched to a gene. V gene TRBV6-4 combines with J gene TRBJ2-3, with 11 bases lining up with TRBD1. This clonotype was sampled from a man aged 18 to 30 in good health. Sequencing input: blood. The CDR3 bases are TGTGCCAGCAGTCCCGGGACAGGGGGTGTAAATACGCAGTATTTT. Translation: CASSPGTGGVNTQYF.